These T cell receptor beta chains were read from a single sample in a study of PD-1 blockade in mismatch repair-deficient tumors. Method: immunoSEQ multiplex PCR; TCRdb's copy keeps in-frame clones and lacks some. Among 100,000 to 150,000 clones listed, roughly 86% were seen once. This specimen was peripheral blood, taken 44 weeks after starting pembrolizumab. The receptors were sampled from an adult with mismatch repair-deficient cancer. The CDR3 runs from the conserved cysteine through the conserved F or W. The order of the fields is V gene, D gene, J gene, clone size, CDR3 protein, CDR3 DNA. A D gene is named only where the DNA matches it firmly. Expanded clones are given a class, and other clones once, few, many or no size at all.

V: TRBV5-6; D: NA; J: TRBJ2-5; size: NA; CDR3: CASGILETQYF; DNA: TGTGCCAGCGGTATCCTAGAGACCCAGTACTTC
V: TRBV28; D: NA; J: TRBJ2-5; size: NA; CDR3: CASSLFQGQETQYF; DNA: TGTGCCAGCAGTTTATTTCAGGGCCAAGAGACCCAGTACTTC
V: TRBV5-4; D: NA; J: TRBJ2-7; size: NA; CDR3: CASSLANRPYEQYF; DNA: TGTGCCAGCAGCTTGGCAAACAGACCCTACGAGCAGTACTTC
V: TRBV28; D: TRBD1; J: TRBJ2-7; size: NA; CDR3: CASSFDRGIVEQYF; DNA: TGTGCCAGCAGTTTCGACAGGGGGATAGTGGAGCAGTACTTC
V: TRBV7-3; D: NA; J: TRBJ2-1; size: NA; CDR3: CASSLNSYNEQFF; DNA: TGTGCCAGCAGCTTAAACAGCTACAATGAGCAGTTCTTC
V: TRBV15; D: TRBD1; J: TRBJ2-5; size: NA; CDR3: CATSRDRGRETQYF; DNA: TGTGCCACCAGCAGGGACAGGGGGCGGGAGACCCAGTACTTC
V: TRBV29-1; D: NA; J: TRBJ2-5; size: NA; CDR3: CSVEDHPGGETQYF; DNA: TGCAGCGTTGAAGATCACCCCGGAGGGGAGACCCAGTACTTC
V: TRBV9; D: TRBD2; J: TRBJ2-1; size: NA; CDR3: CASSTTGTSGRNEQFF; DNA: TGTGCCAGCAGCACAACCGGGACTAGCGGGAGGAATGAGCAGTTCTTC
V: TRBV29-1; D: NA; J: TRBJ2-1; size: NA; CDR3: CSVEGRRNEQFF; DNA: TGCAGCGTTGAAGGGAGGCGGAATGAGCAGTTCTTC
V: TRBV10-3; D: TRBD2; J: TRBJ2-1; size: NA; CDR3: CAISEAGTSGRMPFF; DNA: TGTGCCATCAGTGAGGCCGGGACTAGCGGGAGGATGCCGTTCTTC
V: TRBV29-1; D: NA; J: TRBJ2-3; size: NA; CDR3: CSVEGGSGGTDTQYF; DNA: TGCAGCGTTGAAGGAGGTAGCGGAGGCACAGATACGCAGTATTTT
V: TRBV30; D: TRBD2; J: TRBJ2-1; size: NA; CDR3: CAWSQYVSGRSYNEQFF; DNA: TGTGCCTGGAGCCAGTACGTGAGCGGGAGATCATACAATGAGCAGTTCTTC
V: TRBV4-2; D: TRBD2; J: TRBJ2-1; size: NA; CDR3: CASSQWTSVAYNEQFF; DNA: TGTGCCAGCAGCCAATGGACTAGCGTGGCCTACAATGAGCAGTTCTTC
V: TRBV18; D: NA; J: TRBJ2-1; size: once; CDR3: CASSPRLGTGSSYNEQFF; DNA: TGTGCCAGCTCACCACGCCTGGGAACGGGGAGCTCCTACAATGAGCAGTTCTTC
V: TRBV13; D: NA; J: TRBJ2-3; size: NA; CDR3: CASVSAAGTDTQYF; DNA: TGTGCCAGCGTCTCTGCGGCAGGCACAGATACGCAGTATTTT
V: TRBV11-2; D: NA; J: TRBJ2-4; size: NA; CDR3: CASSLLRGELAKNIQYF; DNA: TGTGCCAGCAGCTTACTCAGGGGGGAACTAGCCAAAAACATTCAGTACTTC
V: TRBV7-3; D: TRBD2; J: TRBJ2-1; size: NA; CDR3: CASSLDSGSGNEQFF; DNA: TGTGCCAGCAGCTTAGATAGCGGGAGTGGTAATGAGCAGTTCTTC
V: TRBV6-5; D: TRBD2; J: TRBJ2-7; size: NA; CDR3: CASRPRGAYEQYF; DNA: TGTGCCAGCAGACCCCGGGGGGCCTACGAGCAGTACTTC
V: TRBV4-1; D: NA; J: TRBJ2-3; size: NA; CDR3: CASSQGDRSTDTQYF; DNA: TGCGCCAGCAGCCAAGGTGACCGGAGCACAGATACGCAGTATTTT
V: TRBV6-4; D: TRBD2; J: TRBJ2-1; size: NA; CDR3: CASSVTSARPLSSYNEQFF; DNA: TGTGCCAGCAGTGTTACTAGCGCCCGGCCCTTAAGCTCCTACAATGAGCAGTTCTTC
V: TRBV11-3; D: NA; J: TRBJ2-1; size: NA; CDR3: CASSLGELNDEQFF; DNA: TGTGCCAGCAGCTTAGGTGAGCTTAACGATGAGCAGTTCTTC
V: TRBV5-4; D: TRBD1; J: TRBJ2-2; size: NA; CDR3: CASSTGQPTGELFF; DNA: TGTGCCAGCAGCACGGGACAGCCTACCGGGGAGCTGTTTTTT
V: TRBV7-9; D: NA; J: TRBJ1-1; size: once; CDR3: CASSYQGGDMNTEAFF; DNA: TGTGCCAGCAGCTACCAAGGGGGTGACATGAACACTGAAGCTTTCTTT
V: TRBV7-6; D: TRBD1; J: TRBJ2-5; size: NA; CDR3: CASSLDHRGIEETQYF; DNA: TGTGCCAGCAGCCTCGACCACAGGGGGATCGAAGAGACCCAGTACTTC
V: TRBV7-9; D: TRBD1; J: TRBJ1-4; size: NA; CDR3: CASSLTGTGPKMEKLFF; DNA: TGTGCCAGCAGCCTCACGGGGACAGGTCCCAAAATGGAAAAACTGTTTTTT
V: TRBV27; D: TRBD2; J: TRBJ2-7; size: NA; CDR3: CASSLSGLAGGPSYEQYF; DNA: TGTGCCAGCAGTTTATCAGGACTAGCGGGAGGGCCTTCCTACGAGCAGTACTTC
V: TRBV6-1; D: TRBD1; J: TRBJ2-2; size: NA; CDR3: CASSEEGTGFFTGELFF; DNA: TGTGCCAGCAGTGAAGAAGGGACAGGGTTTTTCACCGGGGAGCTGTTTTTT
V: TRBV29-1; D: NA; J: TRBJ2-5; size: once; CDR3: CSVEGSQETQYF; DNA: TGCAGCGTTGAAGGTAGTCAAGAGACCCAGTACTTC
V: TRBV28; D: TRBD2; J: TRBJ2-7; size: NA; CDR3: CASRSGGFPYEQYF; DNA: TGTGCCAGCCGTAGCGGGGGATTCCCCTACGAGCAGTACTTC